This is a list of T cell receptor beta chains from one sample in a study of blood T cell repertoires in COVID-19. Some clones are missing from TCRdb's copy, which holds only in-frame ones; the method was immunoSEQ multiplex PCR. The table includes 210,000 or so clones, 87% detected once. The sample consisted of PBMCs or T cells enriched from blood (not recorded which). The source of these receptors is a man aged 25-45 years who had recovered from COVID-19. CDR3s include the opening cysteine and the closing phenylalanine or tryptophan. The order of the fields is D gene, V gene, J gene, clone size, CDR3 protein, CDR3 DNA. D genes are given only for firm matches. Where a row states a size, it is once, few, many or the class of an expanded clone; other rows omit it.

>TRBD2|TRBV29-1|TRBJ2-7|NA
CSVPGTKAYEQYF
TGCAGCGTGCCCGGGACTAAGGCCTACGAGCAGTACTTC
>TRBD2|TRBV7-2|TRBJ2-2|NA
CASSLHLLAGASNTGELFF
TGTGCCAGCAGCTTACATTTACTAGCGGGGGCCTCGAACACCGGGGAGCTGTTTTTT
>TRBD1|TRBV7-2|TRBJ2-7|NA
CASSIPPGGVYEQYF
TGTGCCAGCAGCATCCCCCCAGGGGGAGTCTACGAGCAGTACTTC
>TRBD1|TRBV7-2|TRBJ1-2|NA
CASSIQGRGYGYTF
TGTGCCAGCAGCATACAGGGGCGCGGCTATGGCTACACCTTC
>NA|TRBV30|TRBJ2-7|NA
CAWSSRGQPSYEQYF
TGTGCCTGGAGTTCAAGGGGACAACCGTCCTACGAGCAGTACTTC
>NA|TRBV5-6|TRBJ1-2|NA
CASSRTGIGGYTF
TGTGCCAGCAGCAGGACGGGAATCGGTGGCTACACCTTC
>NA|TRBV18|TRBJ2-2|NA
CASSPPARAETGELFF
TGTGCCAGCTCACCACCTGCCAGGGCGGAAACCGGGGAGCTGTTTTTT
>TRBD1|TRBV28|TRBJ1-5|NA
CASSFNDRVYQPQHF
TGTGCCAGCAGTTTCAACGACAGGGTGTATCAGCCCCAGCATTTT
>TRBD1|TRBV7-9|TRBJ1-5|few
CASSPRLTGYSNQPQHF
TGTGCCAGCAGCCCAAGGCTGACAGGGTATAGCAATCAGCCCCAGCATTTT
>NA|TRBV23-1|TRBJ2-5|NA
CASSQCVGVETQYF
TGCGCCAGCAGTCAATGTGTTGGAGTAGAGACCCAGTACTTC
>TRBD2|TRBV18|TRBJ2-1|NA
CASSPTGTSVINEQFF
TGTGCCAGCTCACCAACCGGGACTAGCGTTATCAATGAGCAGTTCTTC
>NA|TRBV30|TRBJ1-6|once
CAWSLNNSPLHF
TGTGCCTGGAGTTTAAATAATTCACCCCTCCACTTT
>TRBD1|TRBV6-5|TRBJ1-2|NA
CASESGQGFDGYTF
TGTGCCAGCGAGTCGGGACAGGGCTTTGATGGCTACACCTTC
>TRBD2|TRBV10-2|TRBJ2-5|NA
CASSGSGLAEETQYF
TGCGCCAGCAGTGGGTCTGGACTAGCGGAAGAGACCCAGTACTTC
>TRBD2|TRBV19|TRBJ2-3|NA
CASRLAGRTDTQYF
TGTGCCAGTAGATTAGCGGGGAGGACAGATACGCAGTATTTT
>NA|TRBV5-1|TRBJ1-1|NA
CASGPGAETEAFF
TGCGCCAGCGGCCCTGGTGCGGAAACTGAAGCTTTCTTT
>TRBD1|TRBV27|TRBJ2-1|NA
CASSPLRDSGYNEQFF
TGTGCCAGCAGTCCGCTCCGGGACAGTGGGTACAATGAGCAGTTCTTC
>TRBD1|TRBV6-5|TRBJ2-3|NA
CASRTAQGADTQYF
TGTGCCAGCAGGACCGCACAGGGGGCAGATACGCAGTATTTT
>TRBD2|TRBV7-3|TRBJ2-6|NA
CASSLRRLAGGSGANVLTF
TGTGCCAGCAGCTTAAGGAGGCTAGCGGGGGGCTCTGGGGCCAACGTCCTGACTTTC
>TRBD1|TRBV19|TRBJ1-4|NA
CASSGLDRGNEKLFF
TGTGCCAGTAGTGGCTTGGACAGGGGCAATGAAAAACTGTTTTTT
>NA|TRBV28|TRBJ1-5|NA
CASSFGGAGQPQHF
TGTGCCAGCAGTTTTGGGGGGGCAGGTCAGCCCCAGCATTTT
>NA|TRBV12-3/TRBV12-4|TRBJ2-7|NA
CASSVTSYEQYF
TGTGCCAGCAGTGTCACAAGCTACGAGCAGTACTTC
>NA|TRBV9|TRBJ1-6|NA
CASSVSNSPLHF
TGTGCCAGCAGCGTCAGTAATTCACCCCTCCACTTT
>NA|TRBV30|TRBJ1-3|NA
CAWSVSGFRISF
TGTGCCTGGAGTGTATCAGGTTTCAGAATATCATTT
>NA|TRBV7-8|TRBJ1-5|few
CASSLNQGLLGNQPQHF
TGTGCCAGCAGCTTGAATCAGGGATTACTGGGAAATCAGCCCCAGCATTTT
>NA|TRBV2|TRBJ1-5|NA
CASSAEGNQPQHF
TGTGCCAGCAGTGCGGAGGGGAATCAGCCCCAGCATTTT
>NA|TRBV30|TRBJ2-7|NA
CAWSVRLYEQYF
TGTGCCTGGAGTGTGAGGTTATACGAGCAGTACTTC
>TRBD2|TRBV7-3|TRBJ2-2|NA
CASTPQGTSGGNTGELFF
TGTGCCAGCACCCCCCAAGGGACTAGCGGGGGGAACACCGGGGAGCTGTTTTTT
>TRBD1|TRBV27|TRBJ1-6|NA
CASSYRGDNSPLHF
TGTGCCAGCAGTTACAGGGGGGACAATTCACCCCTCCACTTT
>TRBD1|TRBV5-1|TRBJ1-5|NA
CASTRGPNQPQHF
TGCGCCAGCACGAGGGGGCCCAATCAGCCCCAGCATTTT
>TRBD1|TRBV10-3|TRBJ2-1|NA
CAISESRDRGLGEQFF
TGTGCCATCAGTGAGTCGAGGGACAGGGGGCTAGGAGAGCAGTTCTTC
>NA|TRBV7-9|TRBJ1-1|NA
CASSLGGLSTEAFF
TGTGCCAGCAGCTTGGGGGGGCTGAGCACTGAAGCTTTCTTT
>TRBD1|TRBV7-8|TRBJ2-7|NA
CASRGSDRGYEQYF
TGTGCCAGCAGGGGTTCGGACAGGGGCTACGAGCAGTACTTC
>TRBD1|TRBV20-1|TRBJ2-5|NA
CSATGVETQYF
TGCAGTGCAACAGGGGTGGAGACCCAGTACTTC
>NA|TRBV23-1|TRBJ1-4|NA
CASSQSRPTLKNEKLFF
TGCGCCAGCAGTCAAAGCAGGCCCACGCTCAAAAATGAAAAACTGTTTTTT
>TRBD1|TRBV7-8|TRBJ1-1|NA
CASRDLEGQPNTEAFF
TGTGCCAGCAGGGACCTGGAGGGACAGCCGAACACTGAAGCTTTCTTT
>NA|TRBV9|TRBJ1-3|NA
CASSVGAVSGNTIYF
TGTGCCAGCAGCGTAGGAGCGGTTTCTGGAAACACCATATATTTT
>TRBD1|TRBV12-3/TRBV12-4|TRBJ1-5|NA
CASTGGSQPQHF
TGTGCCAGCACAGGGGGCTCTCAGCCCCAGCATTTT
>TRBD1|TRBV30|TRBJ1-5|NA
CAWEQGAGQPQHF
TGTGCCTGGGAACAGGGGGCGGGTCAGCCCCAGCATTTT
>TRBD1|TRBV11-2|TRBJ2-7|NA
CASSLGGTGLSYEQYF
TGTGCCAGCAGCTTAGGGGGGACAGGCCTCTCCTACGAGCAGTACTTC
>NA|TRBV4-2|TRBJ1-4|NA
CASSQGRSNEKLFF
TGTGCCAGCAGCCAAGGGCGGTCTAATGAAAAACTGTTTTTT
>NA|TRBV6-5|TRBJ1-2|NA
CASSSRGADYGYTF
TGTGCCAGCAGTTCCCGGGGGGCGGATTATGGCTACACCTTC